A single sample is the source of the 7 T cell receptor beta chains below, sequenced in a study of cytomegalovirus exposure and HLA in healthy donors. The study ran its PCR with 60 Vbeta and 13 Jbeta primers. Method: immunoSEQ multiplex PCR; TCRdb's copy keeps in-frame clones and lacks some. The table includes over 150,000 clones, under 90% detected once. Sequencing was done on a sample of PBMCs. The receptors shown here come from a young man in good health and CMV-seropositive.

The J gene is TRBJ2-5, the V gene TRBV6-6; perhaps TRBD2 as D (5 bases). The CDR3 length is 13 residues. Germline CDR1 reads MNHNY; CDR2 reads SVGAGI (reference sequence). V gave up 4 bases and J gave up 2 bases, with 8 bases separating them. The CDR3 nucleotides are TGTGCCAGCAGTTCTACTAGACAAGAGACCCAGTACTTC. This codes for CASSSTRQETQYF.

The V call is TRBV27, the J call TRBJ2-7; 7 positions agree with TRBD1. CDR1 and CDR2 (germline): MNHEY, SMNVEV (reference sequence). The trim removed 4 bases at V and 3 bases at J, leaving 9 bases unmatched. The CDR3 loop spans 15 amino acids. This CDR3 is CASSSPQGGGYEQYF. CDR3 coding DNA: TGTGCCAGCAGTTCTCCACAAGGGGGCGGCTACGAGCAGTACTTC.

This clone was detected only a few times. The chain links TRBV5-1 to TRBJ1-1; possibly TRBD1 for D (5 bases). The germline V gene encodes CDR1 SGHRS and CDR2 YFSETQ. This CDR3 is 13 amino acids long. Trimming took off 3 bases at V and 4 bases at J, with 10 bases between the two ends. As DNA, the CDR3 is TGCGCCAGCAGCTCCCAGGGCAGCACTGAAGCTTTCTTT. It specifies CASSSQGSTEAFF.

The chain has TRBV18 and TRBJ2-7, with TRBD1 identical over 10 bases. The CDR3 contains 18 residues. The germline gives CDR1 KGHSH, CDR2 LQKENI. The J segment lost 6 bases and the V segment lost 4 bases, leaving 18 bases of the junction unmatched. CDR3 region: CASSLTLRTGTGEREQYF. The CDR3 region has the DNA TGTGCCAGCTCACTCACCCTCCGGACAGGGACAGGGGAACGCGAGCAGTACTTC.

J is TRBJ2-1 and V is TRBV10-1; a weak D match, TRBD2 (8 bases). The germline V gene encodes CDR1 WNHNN and CDR2 SYGVQD (reference sequence). V was pared by 11 bases and J by 9 bases, with 32 bases between. The CDR3 consists of 17 residues. CDR3 coding DNA: TGCGCCGCCCCGTGGGGAGGGGGCATTAAGCGGGAGACTGAGCAGTTCTTC. Its translation: CAAPWGGGIKRETEQFF.

The gene calls are TRBV15 and TRBJ1-3; the match to TRBD1 covers 8 bases. Trimming removed 0 bases from V and 0 bases from J; junction bases left unmatched: 4. This CDR3 has 17 residues. CDR1 and CDR2 from the germline V gene are LNHNV and YYDKDF (reference sequence). The CDR3 DNA reads as TGTGCCACCAGCAGAGACAGGGGGCCGAGCTCTGGAAACACCATATATTTT. This encodes CATSRDRGPSSGNTIYF.

The chain carries TRBV19 and TRBJ2-7; D possibly corresponds to TRBD1 (5 bases). This CDR3 has 13 amino acids. Germline V gene lookup returns CDR1 LNHDA and CDR2 SQIVND (reference sequence). The V and J ends lost 7 bases and 4 bases respectively, with 14 bases between them. The DNA of the CDR3 is TGTGCCAGTAACAGGTCATTTATTTACGAGCAGTACTTC. It codes for CASNRSFIYEQYF.